This passage covers 22 T cell receptor beta chains from one sample sequenced in a study of shared clonotypes between healthy human individuals. Measured with immunoSEQ multiplex PCR; TCRdb has only the in-frame clones, and not every one. This sample has about 2.4 million clones, with roughly 93% found just once. The sample consisted of naive CD4+ T cells from PBMCs. Sample subset: CD45RA+ positively selected. The receptors here all came from a man aged 18 to 29 in good health. Some clones in this sample may be carry-over from other donors' samples.

This sequence joins TRBV6-6 and TRBJ1-1; D call uncertain. Germline V lookup: CDR1 MNHNY, CDR2 SVGAGI (reference sequence). V was shortened by 5 bases and J by 0 bases, with 7 bases between the two germline ends. The CDR3 loop spans 13 amino acids. The CDR3 coding sequence is TGTGCCAGCAGTAAAACAGTGAACACTGAAGCTTTCTTT. Translating it yields CASSKTVNTEAFF.

This sequence joins TRBV28 and TRBJ2-6; possibly TRBD1 for D (5 bases). CDR3 length: 15 residues. The V end was cut by 5 bases, the J end by 4 bases, with 12 bases between. Per the germline V gene, CDR1 is MDHEN and CDR2 is SYDVKM. The CDR3: CASSIGASGANVLTF. CDR3 DNA sequence: TGTGCCAGCAGTATAGGGGCCTCCGGGGCCAACGTCCTGACTTTC. The variable domain in full, with the rest retrieved from reference TRBV28 and TRBJ2-6, is DVKVTQSSRYLVKRTGEKVFLECVQDMDHENMFWYRQDPGLGLRLIYFSYDVKMKEKGDIPEGYSVSREKKERFSLILESASTNQTSMYLCASSIGASGANVLTFGAGSRLTVL.

The V call is TRBV15, the J call TRBJ2-7; 14 positions agree with TRBD2. Germline-derived CDR1 and CDR2 are LNHNV and YYDKDF (reference sequence). The ends lost 5 bases at V and 3 bases at J; junction bases unmatched: 3. The CDR3 spans 15 residues. The CDR3 is CATSLGLAGGYEQYF. CDR3 DNA sequence: TGTGCCACCAGCCTCGGACTAGCGGGGGGCTACGAGCAGTACTTC. Based on the CDR3 plus reference TRBV15 and TRBJ2-7, the full variable domain is DAMVIQNPRYQVTQFGKPVTLSCSQTLNHNVMYWYQQKSSQAPKLLFHYYDKDFNNEADTPDNFQSRRPNTSFCFLDIRSPGLGDTAMYLCATSLGLAGGYEQYFGPGTRLTVT.

The CDR3 DNA reads TGCGCCAGCAGACAGACTAGCGGGAGCTCCTACGAGCAGTACTTC. Protein: CASRQTSGSSYEQYF. The chain combines TRBV5-1 with TRBJ2-7; 12 nucleotides line up with TRBD2. CDR1 is SGHRS, CDR2 YFSETQ, per germline. V shed 5 bases and J 0 bases; nucleotides not matched to a gene: 3. The CDR3 extends over 15 amino acids.

This clone has just one count. The chain carries TRBV12-5 and TRBJ2-5; 7 nucleotides agree with TRBD1. This CDR3 contains 14 residues. Per the germline V gene, CDR1 is LGHNT and CDR2 is FRNRAP. Germline trimming cut 1 base from V and 5 bases from J; bases unmatched to any gene: 4. As DNA, the CDR3 is TGTGCTAGTGGTTTGGGACAGGGTCCGGAGACCCAGTACTTC. Protein: CASGLGQGPETQYF.

The V call is TRBV11-3, the J call TRBJ2-3, with D possibly being TRBD1 (6 bases). The germline V and J ends were trimmed by 1 base and 2 bases, with 13 bases remaining between them. This CDR3 has 16 residues. The germline CDR1 and CDR2 sequences are SGHNT and YENEEA. Here the CDR3 reads CASSLGRTEDTDTQYF. In nucleotides, the CDR3 is TGTGCCAGCAGCTTAGGGAGGACAGAGGACACAGATACGCAGTATTTT.

This chain joins TRBV27 and TRBJ2-1; 7 bases match TRBD2. The CDR3 spans 15 residues. Per the germline V gene, CDR1 is MNHEY and CDR2 is SMNVEV (reference sequence). The V segment lost 9 bases and the J segment 4 bases; nucleotides outside the gene matches: 12. The CDR3 sequence: CASFTPKAGYNEQFF. In DNA form, the CDR3 reads TGTGCCAGTTTTACCCCTAAAGCGGGGTACAATGAGCAGTTCTTC.

J is TRBJ2-3 and V is TRBV28; D unclear. Germline lookup yields CDR1 MDHEN and CDR2 SYDVKM. The germline V and J ends were trimmed by 2 bases and 4 bases, with 4 bases remaining between them. The CDR3 has 12 residues. The CDR3: CASSLLPDTQYF. In nucleotides, the CDR3 is TGTGCCAGCAGTTTACTCCCAGATACGCAGTATTTT.

The V and J genes are TRBV7-8 and TRBJ1-4; D might be TRBD1 (5 bases). The CDR3 totals 17 residues. Trimming shortened V by 4 bases and J by 4 bases, and 19 bases separated the two germline ends. Germline CDR1 reads SGHVS; CDR2 reads FQNEAQ. The CDR3 sequence is CASSSQSATARNEKLFF. The CDR3, as DNA: TGTGCCAGCAGCTCCCAATCAGCGACAGCGCGTAATGAAAAACTGTTTTTT.

The genes are TRBV19 and TRBJ1-2, with a weak D call TRBD1 (5 bases). The CDR3 is made up of 12 amino acids. V shed 9 bases and J shed 5 bases, with 13 bases lying between them. Germline V CDR1 and CDR2: LNHDA, SQIVND (reference sequence). Here the CDR3 reads CASAQGLYGYTF. CDR3 DNA sequence: TGTGCCAGCGCCCAGGGACTTTATGGCTACACCTTC. Looking up the rest from reference TRBV19 and TRBJ1-2 gives the full variable domain: DGGITQSPKYLFRKEGQNVTLSCEQNLNHDAMYWYRQDPGQGLRLIYYSQIVNDFQKGDIAEGYSVSREKKESFPLTVTSAQKNPTAFYLCASAQGLYGYTFGSGTRLTVV.

The chain combines TRBV29-1 with TRBJ1-2; no definite D call. The CDR3 loop spans 15 amino acids. V shed 0 bases and J shed 2 bases, with 13 bases lying between them. The germline V gene has CDR1 SQVTM and CDR2 ANQGSEA. The CDR3 protein is CSVEDPSPGNYGYTF. CDR3 coding DNA: TGCAGCGTTGAAGATCCCTCCCCCGGCAACTATGGCTACACCTTC.

The chain carries TRBV6-1 and TRBJ1-2; 9 bases align to TRBD1. The length of the CDR3 is 15 residues. Trimming at V came to 7 bases and at J to 2 bases, leaving 8 bases not matched to a gene. The V gene's germline CDR1 is MNHNS and CDR2 SASEGT. As DNA, the CDR3 is TGTGCCAGCACTTCGGGTGGGACAGGGAACTATGGCTACACCTTC. It codes for CASTSGGTGNYGYTF.

This chain connects TRBV18 to TRBJ1-3, with D possibly being TRBD1 (6 bases). This CDR3 comprises 15 residues. CDR1 and CDR2 from the germline V gene are KGHSH and LQKENI. Trimming cost V 3 bases and J 4 bases, with 13 bases left between them. CDR3 loop: CASSPQQGIGNTIYF. The CDR3 region has the DNA TGTGCCAGCTCACCGCAACAGGGAATCGGAAACACCATATATTTT.

V usage is TRBV27 and J usage is TRBJ2-3; D is possibly TRBD2 (5 bases). Trimming removed 5 bases from V and 6 bases from J, with 12 bases in between. The CDR3 is 13 residues long. Germline V lookup: CDR1 MNHEY, CDR2 SMNVEV (reference sequence). The CDR3 spells CASSPPGVDTQYF. CDR3 bases: TGTGCCAGCAGTCCCCCCGGGGTGGATACGCAGTATTTT.

This chain uses TRBV19 with TRBJ2-2, with 8 bases fitting TRBD2. Germline CDR1 reads LNHDA; CDR2 reads SQIVND (reference sequence). V shed 8 bases, J shed 6 bases, and the junction held 2 bases outside the gene matches. This CDR3 is 12 amino acids long. The DNA for the CDR3 is TGTGCCAGTTTCGGGGGGGCCGGGGAGCTGTTTTTT. Translating gives CASFGGAGELFF.

The V call is TRBV7-2, the J call TRBJ1-2; the D is unclear. The CDR3 contains 12 residues. Germline V gene data show CDR1 as SGHTA and CDR2 as FQGNSA. Trimming cost V 2 bases and J 8 bases, with 9 bases left between them. CDR3 nucleotides: TGTGCCAGCAGCTTATCTTTCGCGGGCTACACCTTC. Residues: CASSLSFAGYTF.

This chain connects TRBV5-4 to TRBJ2-3; 12 bases are shared with TRBD2. Germline CDR1 SGHNT, CDR2 YYREEE (reference sequence). CDR3 length: 17 amino acids. V shed 3 bases, J shed 2 bases, and the junction held 7 bases outside the gene matches. CDR3 in DNA: TGTGCCAGCAGCTCCGGGACTAGCGGGCGGCACACAGATACGCAGTATTTT. Its translation is CASSSGTSGRHTDTQYF.

V usage is TRBV5-1 and J usage is TRBJ2-1; TRBD1 agrees at 8 bases. Germline values: CDR1 SGHRS, CDR2 YFSETQ. J was trimmed by 7 bases and V by 4 bases; bases with no gene match: 10. This CDR3 contains 15 residues. CDR3 region: CASSRTGWDWNEQFF. In nucleotides, the CDR3 is TGCGCCAGCAGCAGGACAGGGTGGGACTGGAATGAGCAGTTCTTC.

Details on this clone: The same CDR3 can be traced to other DNA sequences in this sample. The V gene is TRBV2, the J gene TRBJ2-7; D is undetermined. This CDR3 has 11 amino acids. Trimming stripped 6 bases from V and 4 bases from J, with 7 bases between. The germline V gene encodes CDR1 SNHLY and CDR2 FYNNEI. This CDR3 reads CASSPYYEQYF. The DNA for the CDR3 is TGTGCCAGCAGCCCTTATTACGAGCAGTACTTC.

The rearrangement joins TRBV27 to TRBJ1-2; no reliable D call. Deletions cut 1 base from V and 0 bases from J, with 18 bases between. From germline, CDR1 is MNHEY and CDR2 SMNVEV (reference sequence). The CDR3 consists of 18 residues. CDR3 sequence: CASSLFANPGGPNYGYTF. CDR3 in DNA: TGTGCCAGCAGTTTATTCGCTAACCCCGGCGGACCTAACTATGGCTACACCTTC.

The DNA for the CDR3 is TGTGCCAGCAGCCCGATCGGGGGCACCAACGTCCTGACTTTC. It codes for CASSPIGGTNVLTF. The genes are TRBV9 and TRBJ2-6; the D gene could be TRBD1 or TRBD2 (6 bases each). Germline loops: CDR1 SGDLS, CDR2 YYNGEE. V lost 4 bases to trimming and J lost 8 bases, with 13 bases between them. This CDR3 region has 14 residues.

The V and J genes are TRBV2 and TRBJ2-5; D not resolved. The DNA matches TRBJ2-7 better at its end, which makes the J call doubtful. This CDR3 has 14 amino acids. From germline, CDR1 is SNHLY and CDR2 FYNNEI. The DNA for the CDR3 is TGTGCCAGCAGAGGCCGATTCTTATCCTACGAGCAGTACTTC. It yields the protein CASRGRFLSYEQYF.